Here is one T cell receptor (beta chain) with its context. This specimen comes from a study of blood T cell repertoires in COVID-19. Study-wide background: Acute and convalescent COVID-19 samples came from the United States, Italy and Spain. PBMCs, B-cell-depleted T cells, or T cells provided the cDNA or gDNA that made up the material.

After removal of 4 bases from V and 8 bases from J, the junction contained 9 bases not matched to a gene. The CDR3 has 15 amino acids. Germline loops: CDR1 LGHNA, CDR2 YNFKEQ. Original processing methods: The assay estimated nucleated cells by amplifying reference gene primers. Libraries were prepared by immunoSEQ multiplex PCR; TCRdb keeps only in-frame clonotypes and omits some of them. The V and J calls and clone size come from that table; D and trimming were worked out from the DNA. The sample has over 80,000 clones, around 90% seen once. The sample taken for sequencing was peripheral blood. V gene TRBV4-2 combines with J gene TRBJ2-1; TRBD2 matches 9 bases. The sequence derives from a man between 70 and 80 years old with acute or convalescent COVID-19. The CDR3 here is CASSLSSGGFDEQFF. Here the CDR3 DNA reads TGTGCCAGCAGCCTGAGTAGCGGGGGTTTCGATGAGCAGTTCTTC.